One sample yielded the 2 T cell receptor beta chains listed below, sequenced in a study of TIL therapy for anti-PD-1-resistant metastatic lung cancer. Sequencing used immunoSEQ v3. Profiled with immunoSEQ multiplex PCR; TCRdb holds only in-frame clones, not every one. The data hold some 90,000 clones, with about two thirds observed a single time. Regarding time point: pre-treatment sample, taken before nivolumab and TIL therapy. Most excised metastases sampled were pleural nodules or supraclavicular lymph nodes. The sample here was tumor tissue, taken at baseline. These receptors all stem from a person between 30 and 80 years old with non-small cell lung cancer.

The CDR3 DNA reads as TGTGCCAGCAGCTTAACTAGCTCCCAGACCCAGTACTTC. As protein: CASSLTSSQTQYF. The V gene is TRBV11-3, the J gene TRBJ2-5, with D possibly matching TRBD2 (6 bases). Germline-derived CDR1 and CDR2 are SGHNT and YENEEA. This CDR3 is built from 13 residues. V was shortened by 2 bases and J by 6 bases, with 10 bases between the two germline ends.

In its sample, this clone was seen a few times. The chain couples TRBV6-5 to TRBJ2-2, with unresolved D. The CDR3 has 14 amino acids. V lost 0 bases, J lost 3 bases, and 5 bases lay in between. Germline V gene data show CDR1 as MNHEY and CDR2 as SVGAGI. CDR3 DNA: TGTGCCAGCAGTTACTCAGTATACACCGGGGAGCTGTTTTTT. It specifies CASSYSVYTGELFF.